Below are 5 T cell receptor beta chains sequenced from a single sample in a study of blood T cell repertoires in COVID-19. Measured with immunoSEQ multiplex PCR; TCRdb has only the in-frame clones, and not every one. Seen here are roughly 82,000 clones, about 90% observed once, and the top ten hold under 1.1%. The sample taken for sequencing was peripheral blood. Receptor source: a woman in her forties or fifties in a cohort sampled during active COVID-19.

The rearrangement links TRBV5-6 to TRBJ2-3, with a tentative D call TRBD1 (5 bases). The CDR3 covers 14 residues. Germline V gives CDR1 SGHDT, CDR2 YYEEEE. Trimming pared 1 base from V and 2 bases from J, leaving 8 bases between. CDR3 loop: CASSLRQNTDTQYF. DNA for the CDR3: TGTGCCAGCAGCTTGAGACAGAACACAGATACGCAGTATTTT.

The rearrangement uses TRBV27 and TRBJ1-2; D gene ambiguous. V was shortened by 6 bases and J by 2 bases, with 10 bases between the two germline ends. This CDR3 contains 13 residues. The germline gives CDR1 MNHEY, CDR2 SMNVEV (reference sequence). The CDR3 nucleotides are TGTGCCAGCAGATCGACTCCGAACTATGGCTACACCTTC. Protein product: CASRSTPNYGYTF.

The chain uses TRBV28 and TRBJ2-7; tentatively, D is TRBD2 (6 bases). CDR1 and CDR2 (germline): MDHEN, SYDVKM. V gave up 5 bases and J gave up 0 bases, with 17 bases separating them. The CDR3 runs 16 residues. The CDR3 nucleotides read TGTGCCAGCAGTGACCCACCCCCGGGAGTCTCCTACGAGCAGTACTTC. This gives the protein CASSDPPPGVSYEQYF.

The CDR3 nucleotides read TGTGCCAGCAGCGTGACAAATGAGCAGTTCTTC. Translation: CASSVTNEQFF. The V call is TRBV9, the J call TRBJ2-1; D is uncertain. The CDR3 totals 11 residues. Trimming pared 2 bases from V and 7 bases from J, leaving 4 bases between. The germline V gene encodes CDR1 SGDLS and CDR2 YYNGEE.

The chain employs TRBV5-4 and TRBJ1-5, with D unclear. CDR1 SGHNT and CDR2 YYREEE come from the germline V gene (reference sequence). V shed 0 bases and J shed 4 bases, with 8 bases lying between them. This CDR3 spans 14 amino acids. The CDR3 loop is CASSLGGRNQPQHF. Written as DNA, the CDR3 is TGTGCCAGCAGCTTGGGCGGGAGGAATCAGCCCCAGCATTTT.